These 28 T cell receptor beta chains were all obtained from the same sample, sequenced in a study of CD8 T cells in ankylosing spondylitis. Antigen specificity for these receptors is unknown. Whole-study findings and limits: Characteristic, it appeared, of ankylosing spondylitis blood was a TCR beta motif of eight highly homologous variants.

Each CDR3 protein is one row after TCRdb ran MiXCR on the 5' RACE reads. The sample comprises approximately 400,000 distinct CDR3 sequences, over 15% of which are singletons, and approximately 1% rests with the top ten. Sequenced sample: blood, either unsorted or a sorted T cell fraction (not recorded which). The source is a male donor with ankylosing spondylitis.

The sample holds a few counts of this clonotype. The genes are TRBV12-3 or TRBV12-4 and TRBJ1-2; 10 positions agree with TRBD1. The CDR3 is 14 residues long. Trimming at V came to 5 bases and at J to 6 bases, leaving 6 bases not matched to a gene. CDR3 in amino acids: CASSGAGTGDGYTF. The CDR3 coding sequence is TGTGCCAGCAGTGGAGCCGGGACAGGGGATGGCTACACCTTC.

The rearrangement links TRBV6-5 to TRBJ2-3; either TRBD1 or TRBD2 may supply D (5 bases each). CDR3 length equals 16 residues. In germline, CDR1 is MNHEY, CDR2 SVGAGI. V lost 2 bases to trimming and J lost 4 bases, with 16 bases between them. The CDR3 protein is CASSYRGQPFPDTQYF. CDR3 sequence (DNA): TGTGCCAGCAGTTACCGGGGCCAGCCTTTTCCAGATACGCAGTATTTT.

The genes are TRBV6-5 and TRBJ2-1, with TRBD2 identical over 7 bases. Germline loops: CDR1 MNHEY, CDR2 SVGAGI. The V gene end was trimmed by 4 bases and the J gene end by 2 bases; junction bases not matched to a gene: 5. CDR3 size: 15 residues. Here the CDR3 reads CASSSGLVTYNEQFF. The DNA of the CDR3 is TGTGCCAGCAGTTCTGGACTAGTAACCTACAATGAGCAGTTCTTC.

A few counts support this clonotype. The V and J genes are TRBV5-1 and TRBJ1-2; TRBD1 might be the D (5 bases). Germline-derived CDR1 and CDR2 are SGHRS and YFSETQ. The CDR3 covers 15 residues. Trimming pared 0 bases from V and 4 bases from J, leaving 13 bases between. CDR3 region: CASSLEGRESYGYTF. The CDR3 bases are TGCGCCAGCAGCTTGGAGGGCAGGGAATCCTATGGCTACACCTTC.

At least ten counts were recorded for this clonotype. The rearrangement joins TRBV29-1 to TRBJ1-1; D gene ambiguous. The V gene lost 6 bases and the J gene lost 1 base, with 9 bases spanning the gap. Germline lookup yields CDR1 SQVTM and CDR2 ANQGSEA. The CDR3 is 12 residues long. The DNA for the CDR3 is TGCAGCGTCGCTCGGGGGAACACTGAAGCTTTCTTT. This encodes CSVARGNTEAFF.

This clonotype has more than one count but fewer than ten. V is TRBV18 and J is TRBJ2-3, with D possibly matching TRBD1 (5 bases). Germline lookup yields CDR1 KGHSH and CDR2 LQKENI. The V gene lost 2 bases and the J gene lost 1 base, with 10 bases spanning the gap. The CDR3 has 15 amino acids. The DNA of the CDR3 is TGTGCCAGCTCACCAAACAGGATTGGCACAGATACGCAGTATTTT. This gives the protein CASSPNRIGTDTQYF.

V gene TRBV4-1 combines with J gene TRBJ2-5, with D possibly called TRBD1 or TRBD2 (5 bases each). CDR1 is MGHRA, CDR2 YSYEKL, per germline. V was shortened by 3 bases and J by 1 base, with 12 bases between the two germline ends. The CDR3 totals 15 residues. The CDR3 bases are TGCGCCAGCAGCCAGGGGGTTCTCCCCCAAGAGACCCAGTACTTC. Its translation: CASSQGVLPQETQYF.

This clonotype was recorded a few times. This chain uses TRBV5-1 with TRBJ1-2; 12 bases line up with TRBD1. With V trimmed by 1 base and J by 7 bases, 20 bases remained unmatched. Germline-derived CDR1 and CDR2 are SGHRS and YFSETQ. CDR3 size: 20 residues. CDR3 nucleotides: TGCGCCAGCAGCTTGTTCATGCGAATTAGGGACAGGGGGCGCGAGAGTGGCTACACCTTC. Translated, it gives CASSLFMRIRDRGRESGYTF.

At least ten counts were recorded for this clonotype. V and J are TRBV12-3 or TRBV12-4 and TRBJ1-1, with D maybe TRBD1 (6 bases). The germline V and J ends were trimmed by 3 bases and 5 bases, with 16 bases remaining between them. The CDR3 contains 15 residues. In nucleotides, the CDR3 is TGTGCCAGCAGTTTGGGTTACAGGGCGAGGACTGAAGCTTTCTTT. Amino acids: CASSLGYRARTEAFF.

The chain links TRBV20-1 to TRBJ2-1; 15 bases are a match to TRBD2. With 6 bases clipped from V and 13 bases from J, the junction kept 4 bases outside the gene matches. In germline, CDR1 is DFQATT, CDR2 SNEGSKA (reference sequence). This CDR3 is built from 12 residues. The CDR3 reads CSARTSGRAQFF. CDR3 in DNA: TGCAGTGCCCGGACTAGCGGGAGGGCCCAGTTCTTC.

This chain links TRBV20-1 with TRBJ2-6; no reliable D call. The CDR3 runs 13 residues. Trimming took off 5 bases at V and 0 bases at J, with 5 bases between the two ends. CDR1 and CDR2 (germline): DFQATT, SNEGSKA (reference sequence). The CDR3 loop is CSAEYSGANVLTF. The CDR3, as DNA: TGCAGTGCTGAGTACTCTGGGGCCAACGTCCTGACTTTC.

This clonotype was observed once. This sequence joins TRBV7-2 and TRBJ1-4; TRBD1 is a possible D gene (5 bases). The germline CDR1 and CDR2 sequences are SGHTA and FQGNSA. The CDR3 has 14 amino acids. With 3 bases removed from V and 4 bases from J, the gap between germline ends came to 9 bases. The CDR3 region is CASSLSGVNEKLFF. The CDR3 DNA sequence: TGTGCCAGCAGCTTGTCGGGGGTTAATGAAAAACTGTTTTTT.

On this clonotype itself: A read error may account for a junction end that differs from germline. The rearrangement links TRBV19 to TRBJ2-2, with a tentative D call TRBD1 (5 bases). This CDR3 has 14 amino acids. Germline CDR1 is LNHDA and CDR2 is SQIVND (reference sequence). In DNA form, the CDR3 reads TGTGCCAGTAGGATAGGACAAGCACCCGGGGAGCTGTTTTTT. Amino acids: CASRIGQAPGELFF.

V and J are TRBV28 and TRBJ1-5, with a possible D match to TRBD1 (5 bases). CDR3 length: 16 amino acids. The V gene's germline CDR1 is MDHEN and CDR2 SYDVKM. The ends were cut back, 2 bases at V and 2 bases at J, with 13 bases in the middle. The CDR3 coding sequence is TGTGCCAGCAGTTTACGGGAGATGGGGGGCAATCAGCCCCAGCATTTT. Protein: CASSLREMGGNQPQHF.

To note about this clonotype: One end of the junction varies from germline; a read error may be responsible. The J gene is TRBJ1-1, the V gene TRBV6-6, with D hard to call. From germline, CDR1 is MNHNY and CDR2 SVGAGI (reference sequence). The CDR3 is made up of 12 amino acids. CDR3 sequence (DNA): TGTGCCAGCAGATATGGGAACACTGAAGCTTCCTTT. Protein: CASRYGNTEASF.

The V gene is TRBV20-1, the J gene TRBJ2-1; D is tentatively TRBD1 or TRBD2 (6 bases each). Trimming removed 0 bases at V and 6 bases at J, with 15 bases between. This CDR3 is built from 15 residues. Germline V gives CDR1 DFQATT, CDR2 SNEGSKA (reference sequence). This CDR3 is CSARDRGEVVNEQFF. For the CDR3, the DNA is TGCAGTGCTAGAGATAGGGGGGAGGTGGTCAATGAGCAGTTCTTC.

This clonotype came up a few times. V gene TRBV19 combines with J gene TRBJ1-6; D unclear. CDR1 is LNHDA, CDR2 SQIVND, per germline (reference sequence). The CDR3 is 15 residues long. The germline V and J ends were trimmed by 2 bases and 10 bases, with 15 bases remaining between them. CDR3 sequence: CASSIILGRPSPLHF. CDR3 in DNA: TGTGCCAGTAGTATAATTTTAGGACGGCCATCACCCCTCCACTTT.

There are a few counts of this clonotype. This rearrangement joins TRBV27 to TRBJ2-4; D ambiguous. Trimming left V 4 bases short and J 0 bases short, with 10 bases between. The CDR3 runs 15 residues. Per germline, CDR1 MNHEY and CDR2 SMNVEV (reference sequence). CDR3 DNA sequence: TGTGCCAGCAGTTCCCGGCCCCCAGCCAAAAACATTCAGTACTTC. Its protein is CASSSRPPAKNIQYF.

The rearrangement uses TRBV20-1 and TRBJ1-5, with 9 bases fitting TRBD1. This CDR3 region has 15 residues. Germline V lookup: CDR1 DFQATT, CDR2 SNEGSKA (reference sequence). Trimming cost V 3 bases and J 5 bases; bases outside gene matches: 8. CDR3 in amino acids: CSASPTGGRHQPQHF. The CDR3 DNA sequence: TGCAGTGCTAGCCCCACAGGGGGCAGGCATCAGCCCCAGCATTTT.

This clonotype was seen many times. The chain uses TRBV29-1 and TRBJ1-1, with a weak D call TRBD1 (5 bases). Trimming shortened V by 5 bases and J by 4 bases, and 14 bases separated the two germline ends. CDR3 length: 13 residues. The germline CDR1 and CDR2 sequences are SQVTM and ANQGSEA. In nucleotides, the CDR3 is TGCAGCGTTTTTTCAGGGTACGGCACTGAAGCTTTCTTT. Its protein is CSVFSGYGTEAFF.

A few counts support this clonotype. This sequence joins TRBV7-8 and TRBJ1-2; no definite D call. Germline V gives CDR1 SGHVS, CDR2 FQNEAQ. The CDR3 covers 13 residues. The V end was cut by 3 bases, the J end by 7 bases, with 12 bases between. This chain's CDR3 is CASSFHAGGGYTF. CDR3 DNA sequence: TGTGCCAGCAGCTTTCACGCAGGAGGTGGCTACACCTTC. The full variable domain, rest sourced from reference TRBV7-8 and TRBJ1-2, is GAGVSQSPRYKVAKRGQDVALRCDPISGHVSLFWYQQALGQGPEFLTYFQNEAQLDKSGLPSDRFFAERPEGSVSTLKIQRTQQEDSAVYLCASSFHAGGGYTFGSGTRLTVV.

The rearrangement links TRBV12-3 or TRBV12-4 to TRBJ2-3, with D perhaps matching TRBD2 (6 bases). The V and J ends lost 1 base and 1 base respectively, with 18 bases between them. CDR3 size: 18 residues. DNA of the CDR3: TGTGCCAGCAGTTTAGGTGGACTATCCTTACCCCGCACAGATACGCAGTATTTT. Protein product: CASSLGGLSLPRTDTQYF.

The V and J genes are TRBV12-5 and TRBJ1-4; D not resolved. CDR3 length: 13 amino acids. Germline V gives CDR1 LGHNT, CDR2 FRNRAP. Trimming removed 9 bases from V and 0 bases from J, with 8 bases in between. CDR3 sequence: CASGPPTNEKLFF. The CDR3 DNA reads as TGTGCTAGCGGACCACCAACTAATGAAAAACTGTTTTTT.

This clonotype occurred a few times. The rearrangement links TRBV18 to TRBJ2-7; 7 nucleotides agree with TRBD1. The junction had 9 bases not matched to a gene; V was cut back by 5 bases and J by 5 bases. Germline V gene sequence: CDR1 KGHSH, CDR2 LQKENI. The CDR3 is 14 amino acids. The CDR3 sequence: CASSERQGDHEQYF. CDR3 bases: TGTGCCAGCTCAGAGCGACAGGGCGACCACGAGCAGTACTTC.

This clonotype occurred a few times. This chain connects TRBV4-1 to TRBJ2-7; D is perhaps TRBD1 (6 bases). V was shortened by 5 bases and J by 7 bases, with 21 bases between the two germline ends. Per the germline V gene, CDR1 is MGHRA and CDR2 is YSYEKL. The CDR3 spans 15 residues. The CDR3, as DNA: TGCGCCAGCAGCTACGACCGGGACACGGGGAGTGAGCAGTACTTC. Translated, it gives CASSYDRDTGSEQYF.

This clonotype has just a few counts. V usage is TRBV5-1 and J usage is TRBJ1-1; perhaps TRBD1 as D (5 bases). Per germline, CDR1 SGHRS and CDR2 YFSETQ. The CDR3 has 14 amino acids. Trimming removed 2 bases from V and 4 bases from J, with 12 bases in between. CDR3 coding DNA: TGCGCCAGCAGCTTTCTGGGGGGAACCACTGAAGCTTTCTTT. It translates to CASSFLGGTTEAFF.

This clonotype was seen a handful of times. The rearrangement uses TRBV3-1 and TRBJ1-6, with D perhaps TRBD1 (5 bases). V dropped 2 bases and J dropped 6 bases, with 11 bases sitting between them. The CDR3 is 15 residues long. Germline V gene sequence: CDR1 LGHDT, CDR2 YNNKEL (reference sequence). The CDR3 loop reads CASSQNDRPNSPLHF. CDR3 nucleotides: TGTGCCAGCAGCCAAAACGACAGACCTAATTCACCCCTCCACTTT.

This clonotype showed up many times. The rearrangement links TRBV7-2 to TRBJ2-1, with TRBD1 matching over 9 bases. The CDR3 sequence is 15 residues long. The trim removed 4 bases at V and 1 base at J, leaving 2 bases unmatched. CDR1 is SGHTA, CDR2 FQGNSA, per germline. CDR3 sequence: CASSSGTGSYNEQFF. CDR3 nucleotide sequence: TGTGCCAGCAGCTCCGGGACAGGGTCCTACAATGAGCAGTTCTTC.